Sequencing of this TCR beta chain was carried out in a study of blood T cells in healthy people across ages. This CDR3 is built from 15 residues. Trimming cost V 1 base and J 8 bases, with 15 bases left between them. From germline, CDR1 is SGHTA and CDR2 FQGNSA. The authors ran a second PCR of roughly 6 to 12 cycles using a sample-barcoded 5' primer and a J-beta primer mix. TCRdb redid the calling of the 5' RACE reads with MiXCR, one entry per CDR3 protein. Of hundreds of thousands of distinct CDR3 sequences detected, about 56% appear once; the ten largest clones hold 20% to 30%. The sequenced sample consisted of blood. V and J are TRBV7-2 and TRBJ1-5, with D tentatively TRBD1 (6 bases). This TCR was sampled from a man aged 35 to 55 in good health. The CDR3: CASSLDWAGVKPQHF. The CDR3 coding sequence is TGTGCCAGCAGCTTAGACTGGGCAGGGGTTAAGCCCCAGCATTTT.